This T cell receptor (beta chain) was sequenced for a study of long-term antiretroviral therapy in people with HIV (dated by TCRdb to 2021 to 2024). For the wider study: The earliest samples were collected approximately a decade before the 2015 WHO recommendation for immediate ART, a period when ART was typically delayed until CD4 counts fell. A retrospective serial study tested whether changes in peripheral blood TRB repertoire composition and diversity were associated with ART initiation and durable HIV suppression. From a few dozen adults with confirmed HIV infection, the cohort provided 192 cryopreserved PBMC samples, gathered serially across a mean of roughly 6 years (range 1-12). Of the 30 participants with HIV, ten to eleven were female. No cross-contamination during QIAcube processing was seen in test extractions of a monoclonal T-cell line run alongside a few dozen polyclonal samples. Points the paper makes about the study in general: Expanded TRB clones identified before ART initiation dominated the repertoire at all time points, although this dominance fluctuated and declined in many PLHIV after ART. Because pre-ART samples had limited cell numbers, unsorted PBMC were profiled rather than sorted CD4+ and CD8+ T cells. HIV repertoires had narrower CDR3 length ranges than controls, and the network structure suggested an antigen-experienced repertoire that shifted only slightly toward naive after ART. ART initiation was associated with a significant increase in TRB diversity, but diversity stayed significantly below transplant donor controls even after long-term ART. Inferences about post-ART repertoire changes were limited because no data were available on ART adherence, viral resistance or therapy changes. The samples span the years 2004 to 2017, and the ART regimens used at that time may not be as effective as current regimens. Limited PBMC availability meant only the TCR beta chain was sequenced, without alpha chain pairing.

The CDR3, from cysteine to phenylalanine, totals 13 residues. Of all the DNA, just the CDR3 is kept, 39 bases in frame from base 1. For this chain, trimming is 3 bases at the V end and 3 bases at the J end, and the number of junction bases without a gene match is 1. In the germline V gene, CDR1 corresponds to SGHNT and CDR2 to YENEEA. To be included, a participant needed at least one PBMC sample from before ART initiation plus at least two post-ART samples. All participants with HIV were treated in the United States of America. Before DNA extraction, cryopreserved samples of about 0.9-11 million PBMC were thawed and washed. At the time of the earliest PBMC sample for each participant with HIV, ages ranged from about 20 to 54 years. PBMC samples were contributed by each participant from 1-4 timepoints before ART initiation and 2-8 timepoints after ART initiation, with a median of 7 samples. Serial HIV viral load, CD4+ T-cell count, ART history and demographic data were obtained for every participant. Using a Qiagen kit on a QIAcube, genomic DNA was extracted from unsorted PBMC, with samples processed in batches of 12.

This clone was picked up a small number of times. The target of this receptor is not known. Base qualities are not recorded, but no much larger clone differs from it by a single base. The immunoSEQ hsTCRB v3.0 assay was used at survey level resolution to sequence the TRB variable region. The targeted TRB sequencing depth was roughly 40,000-55,000 T-cell genomes per sample. Pooled TRB libraries were sequenced on an Illumina MiSeq with a v3 150-cycle kit. The original methods were these. Analysis of repertoires was carried out in R inside a reproducible Nextflow workflow spanning QC, data transformation and analysis. LymphoSeq2, an R package for AIRR-Seq data exploration, was used to implement custom analyses. After excluding several samples that yielded fewer than 5000 total TRB sequences, roughly 190 HIV repertoires remained for analysis. Of the approximately 190 retained HIV repertoires, about 60 were collected before and more than 120 after ART initiation. Each repertoire was downsampled to 5000 TRB nucleotide sequences, and summary statistics were averaged across 100 downsampling iterations. Only TRB sequences with CDR3 regions of at least seven amino acids were retained for analysis. Diversity was assessed using a clonality score derived from Shannon entropy and using the Gini coefficient. In repertoire networks, the top 5000 CDR3 amino acid sequences were linked whenever an edit distance of one separated two sequences. GLIPH2 predicted antigen specificity groups and MHC restriction for TRB CDR3 amino acid sequences. To flag known CMV, EBV, HIV or tissue antigen associations, CDR3 amino acid sequences were matched against VDJdb and McPAS-TCR. Pre-ART, post-ART and control groups were compared with Wilcoxon signed-rank tests and Holm-Bonferroni correction. Sourced from immuneACCESS, this table was stored by TCRdb with only in-frame sequences that have V and J called. A share of the clones is absent; for the studies checked, an unresolved V gene accounts for under half, and the remainder has no known explanation. V, J and clone size were drawn from that table, and D and trimming were deduced from the DNA. The table for this sample lists around 19,000 clones; approximately 90% of them were counted only once. Together, the top ten hold roughly 9.2% of the sample.

Material: unsorted PBMCs, obtained approximately 4.4 years before starting antiretroviral therapy. This receptor was identified in a young woman with HIV. Here the chain combines TRBV11-3 and TRBJ2-5, with TRBD2 matching 7 junction bases. The nucleotide sequence reads TGTGCCAGCAGCTTGAGCGGGGAAGAGACCCAGTACTTC. The translation is CASSLSGEETQYF. Joined to the reference TRBV11-3 and TRBJ2-5 proteins, this CDR3 gives the full variable domain: EAGVVQSPRYKIIEKKQPVAFWCNPISGHNTLYWYLQNLGQGPELLIRYENEEAVDDSQLPKDRFSAERLKGVDSTLKIQPAELGDSAVYLCASSLSGEETQYFGPGTRLLVL.